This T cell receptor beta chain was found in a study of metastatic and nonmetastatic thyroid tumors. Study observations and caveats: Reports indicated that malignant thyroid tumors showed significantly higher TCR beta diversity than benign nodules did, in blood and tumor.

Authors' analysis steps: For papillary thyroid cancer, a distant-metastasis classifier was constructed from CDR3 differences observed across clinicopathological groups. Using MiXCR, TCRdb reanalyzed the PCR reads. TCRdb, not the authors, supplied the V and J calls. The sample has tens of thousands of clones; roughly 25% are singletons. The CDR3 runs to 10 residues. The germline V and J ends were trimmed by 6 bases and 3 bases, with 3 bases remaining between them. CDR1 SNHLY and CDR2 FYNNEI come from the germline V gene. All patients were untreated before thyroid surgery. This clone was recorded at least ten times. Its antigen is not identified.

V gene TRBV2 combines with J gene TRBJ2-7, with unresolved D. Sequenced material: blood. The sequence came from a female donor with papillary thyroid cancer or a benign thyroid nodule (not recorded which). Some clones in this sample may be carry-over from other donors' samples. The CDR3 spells CASRIYEQYF. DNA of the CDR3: TGTGCCAGCAGAATCTACGAGCAGTACTTC.